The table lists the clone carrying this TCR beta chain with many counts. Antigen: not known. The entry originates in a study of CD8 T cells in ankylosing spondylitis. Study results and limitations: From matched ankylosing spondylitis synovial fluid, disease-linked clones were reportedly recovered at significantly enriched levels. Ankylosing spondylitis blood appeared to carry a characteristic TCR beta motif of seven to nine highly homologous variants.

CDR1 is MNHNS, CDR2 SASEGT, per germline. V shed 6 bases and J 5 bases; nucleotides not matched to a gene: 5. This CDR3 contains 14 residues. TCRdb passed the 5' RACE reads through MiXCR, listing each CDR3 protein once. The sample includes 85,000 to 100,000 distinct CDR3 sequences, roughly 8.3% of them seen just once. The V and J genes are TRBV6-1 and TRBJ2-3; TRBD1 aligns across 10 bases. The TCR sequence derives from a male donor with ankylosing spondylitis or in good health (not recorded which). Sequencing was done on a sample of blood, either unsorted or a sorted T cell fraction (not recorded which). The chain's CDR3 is CASRKDRGQDTQYF. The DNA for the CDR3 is TGTGCCAGCAGAAAAGACAGGGGGCAAGATACGCAGTATTTT.